This TCR beta chain was captured in a study of T cell responses to AZD1222 COVID-19 vaccine. Broader study findings: The donors showed a predominance of white British ancestry and of females, with possible underestimation of clonal diversity.

V lost 7 bases and J 3 bases, leaving 3 bases between the germline ends. Germline CDR1 and CDR2: MNHEY and SVGAGI. The length of the CDR3 is 10 residues. Sequencing was performed with immunoSEQ multiplex PCR; in TCRdb, only in-frame clones are kept and a portion is missing. The sample includes 140,000 to 150,000 clones, approximately 85% of them seen just once. Comments on this clone: Its matching antigen is unknown.

The sample consisted of peripheral blood, taken on day 0 of AZD1222 vaccination. The genes are TRBV6-5 and TRBJ1-2; D unresolved. The clonotype originates from an adult in good health. The CDR3 protein is CASNDYGYTF. The CDR3 DNA reads as TGTGCCAGCAACGACTATGGCTACACCTTC.